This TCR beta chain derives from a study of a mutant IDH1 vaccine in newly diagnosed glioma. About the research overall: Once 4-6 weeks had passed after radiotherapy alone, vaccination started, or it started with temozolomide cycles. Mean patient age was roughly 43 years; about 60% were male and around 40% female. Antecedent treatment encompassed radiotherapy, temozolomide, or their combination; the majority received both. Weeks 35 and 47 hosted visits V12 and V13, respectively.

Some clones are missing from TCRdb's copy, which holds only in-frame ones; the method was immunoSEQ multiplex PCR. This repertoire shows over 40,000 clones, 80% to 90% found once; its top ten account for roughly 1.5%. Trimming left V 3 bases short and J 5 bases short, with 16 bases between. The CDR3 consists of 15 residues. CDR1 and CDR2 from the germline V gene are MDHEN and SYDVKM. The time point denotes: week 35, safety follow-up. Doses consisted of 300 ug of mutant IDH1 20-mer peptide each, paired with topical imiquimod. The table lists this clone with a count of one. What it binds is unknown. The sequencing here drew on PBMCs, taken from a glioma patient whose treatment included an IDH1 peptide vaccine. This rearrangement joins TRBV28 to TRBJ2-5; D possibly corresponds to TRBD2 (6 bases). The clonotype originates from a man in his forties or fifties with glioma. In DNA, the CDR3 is TGTGCCAGCAGTTTTCAAACGGGACTCGCGGAGACCCAGTACTTC. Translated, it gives CASSFQTGLAETQYF.